This entry lists 9 T cell receptor beta chains sequenced from one sample in a study of T cells after yellow fever vaccination. One entry per CDR3 protein, called by TCRdb with MiXCR from the 5' RACE reads. The sample includes 300,000 to 400,000 distinct CDR3 sequences, approximately 12% of them seen just once. The input for sequencing was CD4+ T cells sorted from PBMCs, taken 15 days after the yellow fever booster vaccination. These receptors were obtained from a man between 18 and 35 years old who received the YFV17D yellow fever vaccine.

J is TRBJ2-1 and V is TRBV15; D is perhaps TRBD1 or TRBD2 (5 bases each). Trimming took 11 bases from V and 8 from J, leaving 22 bases between them. This CDR3 contains 14 residues. Looked up from germline, CDR1 is LNHNV and CDR2 is YYDKDF (reference sequence). Here the CDR3 reads CASAFGAVSDEQFF. CDR3 DNA sequence: TGTGCCTCTGCTTTCGGGGCGGTAAGTGATGAGCAGTTCTTC.

In its sample, this clonotype was seen a few times. J is TRBJ2-7 and V is TRBV6-6; 9 bases align to TRBD1. Germline lookup yields CDR1 MNHNY and CDR2 SVGAGI (reference sequence). Unmatched junction bases numbered 5, after V lost 10 bases and J lost 1 base. This CDR3 is built from 13 residues. CDR3 protein: CATEGQGSYEQYF. The DNA of the CDR3 is TGTGCCACCGAGGGACAGGGTTCCTACGAGCAGTACTTC.

The rearrangement uses TRBV7-7 and TRBJ2-3, with D possibly being TRBD2 (5 bases). The CDR3 runs 15 residues. The ends were cut back, 3 bases at V and 2 bases at J, with 12 bases in the middle. In germline, CDR1 is SSHAT, CDR2 FNYEAQ (reference sequence). CDR3 nucleotides: TGTGCCAGCAGCTTGAAAGGCGGGCTCACAGATACGCAGTATTTT. Translating it yields CASSLKGGLTDTQYF.

This clonotype was seen a few times. The genes are TRBV11-2 and TRBJ2-1; the D gene could be TRBD1 or TRBD2 (5 bases each). Germline CDR1 and CDR2: SGHAT and FQNNGV. This CDR3 is 14 amino acids long. The V end lost 5 bases, the J end lost 2 bases, and 10 bases lay between the germline ends. Written as DNA, the CDR3 is TGTGCCAGCAGCCGCCTGGGGGCCTACAATGAGCAGTTCTTC. Translated: CASSRLGAYNEQFF.

The chain couples TRBV3-1 to TRBJ2-7, with D perhaps TRBD1 (6 bases). CDR1 and CDR2 from the germline V gene are LGHDT and YNNKEL (reference sequence). V lost 1 base to trimming and J lost 2 bases, with 6 bases between them. This CDR3 has 13 residues. The CDR3 bases are TGTGCCAGCAGCCAAGCAGGGGCCTACGAGCAGTACTTC. Protein sequence: CASSQAGAYEQYF.

V usage is TRBV5-6 and J usage is TRBJ1-1, with D hard to call. This CDR3 comprises 15 residues. Trimming cost V 2 bases and J 2 bases, with 13 bases left between them. CDR1 and CDR2 (germline): SGHDT, YYEEEE. CDR3 region: CASSLVSGTNTEAFF. The CDR3 DNA reads TGTGCCAGCAGCTTAGTCTCAGGAACCAACACTGAAGCTTTCTTT.

This chain links TRBV25-1 with TRBJ2-7; D remains unclear. The V and J ends lost 4 bases and 1 base respectively, with 8 bases between them. CDR3 length equals 13 residues. Looked up from germline, CDR1 is MGHDK and CDR2 is SYGVNS. CDR3 nucleotide sequence: TGTGCCAGCAGTGGAAACCCTTCCTACGAGCAGTACTTC. Protein product: CASSGNPSYEQYF.

This clonotype was seen a handful of times. V gene TRBV7-9 combines with J gene TRBJ1-1, with D hard to call. The CDR3 totals 12 residues. CDR1 and CDR2 (germline): SEHNR, FQNEAQ (reference sequence). V lost 2 bases and J 11 bases, leaving 12 bases between the germline ends. CDR3 sequence reads: CASSLWPPQAFF. CDR3 nucleotides: TGTGCCAGCAGCTTATGGCCCCCGCAGGCTTTCTTT.

At least ten counts were recorded for this clonotype. The chain has TRBV5-6 and TRBJ1-2; 7 positions match TRBD1. This CDR3 is 14 amino acids long. The V gene's germline CDR1 is SGHDT and CDR2 YYEEEE. J lost 4 bases, V lost 4 bases, and 7 bases had no gene match. The chain's CDR3 is CASSLTGFPYGYTF. CDR3 nucleotide sequence: TGTGCCAGCAGCCTGACAGGGTTTCCCTATGGCTACACCTTC. Filled out from reference TRBV5-6 and TRBJ1-2, the complete variable domain reads DAGVTQSPTHLIKTRGQQVTLRCSPKSGHDTVSWYQQALGQGPQFIFQYYEEEERQRGNFPDRFSGHQFPNYSSELNVNALLLGDSALYLCASSLTGFPYGYTFGSGTRLTVV.